This T cell receptor beta chain originates from a study of patients and donors after allogeneic stem cell transplantation. Germline CDR1 is SGHTA and CDR2 is FQGNSA. The CDR3 consists of 14 residues. Deletions cut 4 bases from V and 10 bases from J, with 17 bases between. Judged by abundance, this clonotype is large. TCRdb reprocessed the RT-PCR reads with MiXCR, giving one entry per CDR3 protein. The sample contains about 1,300 distinct CDR3 sequences, around 35% of which appear only once. The receptor was derived from a human donor who was either an allogeneic HSCT recipient or a stem cell or donor lymphocyte infusion donor (not recorded which). It is not recorded whose cells these are; they may come from a transplant donor. V usage is TRBV7-2 and J usage is TRBJ2-1, with D perhaps matching TRBD2 (6 bases). Sequencing was performed on blood, either unsorted or a sorted T cell fraction (not recorded which). CDR3 loop: CASSSGLPSAEQFF. The CDR3, as DNA: TGTGCCAGCAGCTCAGGGCTACCTAGCGCAGAGCAGTTCTTC.